This TCR beta chain is drawn from a study of T-cell reconstitution after alpha-beta-depleted transplantation in children. TCRbeta library preparation incorporated unique molecular identifiers. TCRdb used MiXCR to reprocess the PCR reads, holding one entry per CDR3 protein. The profile shows around 700,000 distinct CDR3 sequences, around 12% of them singletons. This clonotype came up a few times. The antigen remains unidentified. Germline V gives CDR1 LGHNT, CDR2 FRNRAP. The trim removed 7 bases at V and 0 bases at J, leaving 7 bases unmatched. CDR3 size: 15 residues. Broader study findings: One year after transplant, T-cell counts and diversity came mostly from newly produced T cells.

The source is a girl aged 2 to 10 with congenital amegakaryocytic thrombocytopenia, due to receive a stem cell transplant. The starting material was PBMCs, obtained before TCRalphabeta/CD19-depleted stem cell transplant. The chain couples TRBV12-5 to TRBJ2-3, with TRBD2 identical over 7 bases. Written as DNA, the CDR3 is TGTGCTAGTGCGAAACTAGCGACTAGCACAGATACGCAGTATTTT. It encodes CASAKLATSTDTQYF.